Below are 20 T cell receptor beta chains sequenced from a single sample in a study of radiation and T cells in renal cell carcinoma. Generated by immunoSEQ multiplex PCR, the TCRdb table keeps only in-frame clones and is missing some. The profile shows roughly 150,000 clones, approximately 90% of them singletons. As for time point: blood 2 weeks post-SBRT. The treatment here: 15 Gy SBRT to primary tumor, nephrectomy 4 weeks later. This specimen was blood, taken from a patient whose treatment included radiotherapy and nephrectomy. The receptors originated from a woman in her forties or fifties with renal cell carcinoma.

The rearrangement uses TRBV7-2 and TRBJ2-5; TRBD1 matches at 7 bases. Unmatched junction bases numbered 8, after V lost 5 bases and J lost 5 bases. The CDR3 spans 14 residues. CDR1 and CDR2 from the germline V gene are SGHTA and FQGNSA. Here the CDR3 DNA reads TGTGCCAGCAGCCCACGACAGGGTCGGGAGACCCAGTACTTC. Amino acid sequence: CASSPRQGRETQYF.

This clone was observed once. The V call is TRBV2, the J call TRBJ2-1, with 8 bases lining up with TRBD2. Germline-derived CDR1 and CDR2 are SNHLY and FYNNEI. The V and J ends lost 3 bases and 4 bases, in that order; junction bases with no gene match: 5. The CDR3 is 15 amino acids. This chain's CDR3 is CASSENSGAYNEQFF. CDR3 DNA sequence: TGTGCCAGCAGTGAGAATAGCGGGGCTTACAATGAGCAGTTCTTC.

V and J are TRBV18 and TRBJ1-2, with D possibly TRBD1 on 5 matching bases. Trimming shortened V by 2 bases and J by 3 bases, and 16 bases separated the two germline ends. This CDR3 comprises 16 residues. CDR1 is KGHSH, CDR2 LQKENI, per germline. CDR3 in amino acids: CASSPMGQEEHYGYTF. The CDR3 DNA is TGTGCCAGCTCACCAATGGGGCAGGAGGAGCACTATGGCTACACCTTC. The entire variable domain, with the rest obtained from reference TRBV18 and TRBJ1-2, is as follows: NAGVMQNPRHLVRRRGQEARLRCSPMKGHSHVYWYRQLPEEGLKFMVYLQKENIIDESGMPKERFSAEFPKEGPSILRIQQVVRGDSAAYFCASSPMGQEEHYGYTFGSGTRLTVV.

CDR3 sequence reads: CASSPKGGFNYGYTF. DNA of the CDR3: TGTGCCAGCAGTCCCAAAGGGGGTTTTAACTATGGCTACACCTTC. V gene TRBV6-5 combines with J gene TRBJ1-2; weak D call: TRBD1 (6 bases). This CDR3 has 15 residues. Trimming took 5 bases from V and 1 from J, leaving 14 bases between them. The V gene's germline CDR1 is MNHEY and CDR2 SVGAGI.

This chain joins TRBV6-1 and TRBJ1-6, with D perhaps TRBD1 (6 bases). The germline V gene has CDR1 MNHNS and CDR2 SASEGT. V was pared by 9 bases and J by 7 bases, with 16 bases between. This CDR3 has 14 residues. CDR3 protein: CASTPGAQNSPLHF. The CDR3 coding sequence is TGTGCCAGTACCCCGGGGGCGCAGAATTCACCCCTCCACTTT.

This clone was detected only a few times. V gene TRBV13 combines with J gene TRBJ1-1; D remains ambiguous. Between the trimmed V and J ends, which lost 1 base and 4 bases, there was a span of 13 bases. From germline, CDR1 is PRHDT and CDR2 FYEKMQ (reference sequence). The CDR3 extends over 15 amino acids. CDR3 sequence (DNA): TGTGCCAGCAGCTTAGAAGCCGGGGTTGGCACTGAAGCTTTCTTT. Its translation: CASSLEAGVGTEAFF.

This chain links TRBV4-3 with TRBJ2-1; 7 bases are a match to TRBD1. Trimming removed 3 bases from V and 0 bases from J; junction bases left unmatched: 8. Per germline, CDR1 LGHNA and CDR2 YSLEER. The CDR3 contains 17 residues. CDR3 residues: CASSHSKGQSSYNEQFF. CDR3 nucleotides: TGCGCCAGCAGCCACTCAAAGGGACAGAGCTCCTACAATGAGCAGTTCTTC.

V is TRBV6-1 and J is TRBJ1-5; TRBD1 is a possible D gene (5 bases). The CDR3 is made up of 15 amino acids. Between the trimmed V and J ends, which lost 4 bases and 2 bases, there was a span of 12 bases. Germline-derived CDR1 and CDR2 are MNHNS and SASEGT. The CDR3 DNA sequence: TGTGCCAGCAGTGTCGGACAAGGACGCAATCAGCCCCAGCATTTT. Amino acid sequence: CASSVGQGRNQPQHF.

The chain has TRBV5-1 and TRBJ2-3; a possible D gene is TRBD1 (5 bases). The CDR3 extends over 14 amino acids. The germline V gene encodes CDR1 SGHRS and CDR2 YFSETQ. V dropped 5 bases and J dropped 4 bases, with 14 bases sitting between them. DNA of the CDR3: TGCGCCAGCAGTCCCACCTCAGGGTCAGATACGCAGTATTTT. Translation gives CASSPTSGSDTQYF.

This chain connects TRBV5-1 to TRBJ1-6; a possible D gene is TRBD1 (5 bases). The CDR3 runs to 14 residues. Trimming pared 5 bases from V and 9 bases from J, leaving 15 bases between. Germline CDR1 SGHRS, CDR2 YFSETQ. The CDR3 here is CASSAQGTRSPLHF. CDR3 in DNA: TGCGCCAGCAGTGCGCAGGGCACTCGTTCACCCCTCCACTTT.

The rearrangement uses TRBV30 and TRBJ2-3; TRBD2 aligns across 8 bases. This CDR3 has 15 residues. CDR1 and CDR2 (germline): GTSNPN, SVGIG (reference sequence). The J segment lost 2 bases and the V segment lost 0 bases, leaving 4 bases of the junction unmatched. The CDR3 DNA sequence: TGTGCCTGGAGTGTGTTAGCGGGGTTCACAGATACGCAGTATTTT. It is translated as CAWSVLAGFTDTQYF.

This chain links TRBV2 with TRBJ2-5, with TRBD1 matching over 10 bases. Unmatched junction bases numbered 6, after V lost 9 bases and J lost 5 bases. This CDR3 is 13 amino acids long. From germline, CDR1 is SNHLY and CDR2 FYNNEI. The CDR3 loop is CASTTGGWETQYF. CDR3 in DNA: TGTGCCAGTACGACAGGGGGCTGGGAGACCCAGTACTTC.

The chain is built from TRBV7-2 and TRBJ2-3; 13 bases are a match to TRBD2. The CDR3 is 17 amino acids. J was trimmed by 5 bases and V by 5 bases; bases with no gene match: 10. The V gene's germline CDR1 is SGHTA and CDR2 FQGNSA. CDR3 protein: CASSTLLAGGLGDTQYF. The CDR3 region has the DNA TGTGCCAGCAGCACCCTACTAGCGGGGGGGCTTGGAGATACGCAGTATTTT.

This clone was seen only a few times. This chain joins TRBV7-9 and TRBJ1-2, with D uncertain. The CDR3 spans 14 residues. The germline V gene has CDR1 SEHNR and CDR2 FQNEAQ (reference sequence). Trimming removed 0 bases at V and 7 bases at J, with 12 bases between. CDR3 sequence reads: CASSLAVPESGYTF. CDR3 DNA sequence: TGTGCCAGCAGCTTAGCTGTTCCGGAATCTGGCTACACCTTC.

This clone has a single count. This chain's CDR3 is CSVAGLSHQNGYTF. CDR3 DNA sequence: TGCAGCGTTGCGGGTTTGTCCCATCAGAATGGCTACACCTTC. The chain uses TRBV29-1 and TRBJ1-2; D not resolved. The CDR3 has 14 residues. Germline lookup yields CDR1 SQVTM and CDR2 ANQGSEA. Trimming removed 4 bases at V and 6 bases at J, with 18 bases between.

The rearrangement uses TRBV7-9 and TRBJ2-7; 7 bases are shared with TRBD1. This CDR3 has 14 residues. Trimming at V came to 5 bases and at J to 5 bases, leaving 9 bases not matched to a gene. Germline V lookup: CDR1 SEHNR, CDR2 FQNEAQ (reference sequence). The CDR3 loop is CASSPLGTVNEQYF. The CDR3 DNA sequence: TGTGCCAGCAGCCCCTTAGGGACAGTAAACGAGCAGTACTTC.

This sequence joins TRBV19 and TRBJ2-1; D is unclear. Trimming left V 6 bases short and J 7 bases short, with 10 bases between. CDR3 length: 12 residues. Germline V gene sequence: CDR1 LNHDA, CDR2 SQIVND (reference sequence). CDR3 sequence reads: CASRNPGNEQFF. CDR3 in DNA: TGTGCCAGTAGGAATCCCGGGAATGAGCAGTTCTTC. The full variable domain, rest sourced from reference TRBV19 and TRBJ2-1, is DGGITQSPKYLFRKEGQNVTLSCEQNLNHDAMYWYRQDPGQGLRLIYYSQIVNDFQKGDIAEGYSVSREKKESFPLTVTSAQKNPTAFYLCASRNPGNEQFFGPGTRLTVL.

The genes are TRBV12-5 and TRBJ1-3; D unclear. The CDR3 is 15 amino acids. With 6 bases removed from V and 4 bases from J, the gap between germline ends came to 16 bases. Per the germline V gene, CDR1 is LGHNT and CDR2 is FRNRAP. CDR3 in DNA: TGTGCTAGTGGCCTCGAAAGGGTGTGGGGAAACACCATATATTTT. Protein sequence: CASGLERVWGNTIYF. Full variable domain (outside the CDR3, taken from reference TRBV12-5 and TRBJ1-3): DARVTQTPRHKVTEMGQEVTMRCQPILGHNTVFWYRQTMMQGLELLAYFRNRAPLDDSGMPKDRFSAEMPDATLATLKIQPSEPRDSAVYFCASGLERVWGNTIYFGEGSWLTVV.

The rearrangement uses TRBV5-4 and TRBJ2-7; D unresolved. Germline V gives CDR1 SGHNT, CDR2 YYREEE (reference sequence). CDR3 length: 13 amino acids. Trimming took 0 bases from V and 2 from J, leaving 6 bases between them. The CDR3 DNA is TGTGCCAGCAGCTTGGGGCCCACCTACGAGCAGTACTTC. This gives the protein CASSLGPTYEQYF.

CDR3 loop: CATSRGDRGSNQPQHF. The CDR3 coding sequence is TGTGCCACCAGCAGAGGAGACAGGGGCAGCAATCAGCCCCAGCATTTT. The chain has TRBV15 and TRBJ1-5; the match to TRBD1 covers 8 bases. This CDR3 comprises 16 residues. V lost 1 base and J lost 1; bases outside the gene matches: 3. From germline, CDR1 is LNHNV and CDR2 YYDKDF (reference sequence).